Below are 14 T cell receptor beta chains sequenced from a single sample in a study of OX40 agonist ivuxolimab in advanced cancers. Here immunoSEQ multiplex PCR was the method, and the copy in TCRdb shows in-frame clones only, minus some. Of under 100,000 clones in the sample, 85% to 90% were seen once. The sample consisted of CD4+ or CD8+ T cells sorted from blood, taken in a trial of the OX40 agonist ivuxolimab. These receptors all stem from an adult with an advanced solid tumor such as melanoma, head and neck, liver or kidney cancer.

The chain employs TRBV28 and TRBJ2-1; perhaps D is TRBD1 or TRBD2 (5 bases each). V lost 8 bases, J lost 6 bases, and 14 bases lay in between. Germline CDR1 is MDHEN and CDR2 is SYDVKM. This CDR3 is 13 amino acids long. The CDR3 sequence is CASSKTEGNEQFF. In nucleotides, the CDR3 is TGTGCCAGCTCGAAGACAGAGGGCAATGAGCAGTTCTTC.

This chain uses TRBV28 with TRBJ1-1; D perhaps matches TRBD1 (6 bases). The germline V gene encodes CDR1 MDHEN and CDR2 SYDVKM. CDR3 length equals 14 residues. Between the trimmed V and J ends, which lost 6 bases and 1 base, there was a span of 12 bases. CDR3 sequence: CASRAGQRNTEAFF. The CDR3 nucleotides read TGTGCCAGCAGGGCTGGACAGAGGAACACTGAAGCTTTCTTT.

The genes are TRBV19 and TRBJ1-1; weak D call: TRBD1 (6 bases). Germline V CDR1 and CDR2: LNHDA, SQIVND (reference sequence). CDR3 length: 15 residues. V was trimmed by 5 bases and J by 3 bases, leaving 16 bases between them. CDR3 sequence: CASSSPGQPDTEAFF. The CDR3 region has the DNA TGTGCCAGTAGTTCCCCGGGACAACCCGACACTGAAGCTTTCTTT.

The chain joins TRBV9 to TRBJ1-2, with D unclear. The CDR3 runs 15 residues. Trimming shortened V by 4 bases and J by 5 bases, and 18 bases separated the two germline ends. Germline CDR1 and CDR2: SGDLS and YYNGEE. The CDR3 here is CASSLSSRRDYGYTF. CDR3 in DNA: TGTGCCAGCAGCCTATCTAGTCGAAGGGATTATGGCTACACCTTC.

The chain employs TRBV7-2 and TRBJ2-7, with 8 bases fitting TRBD1. The CDR3 loop spans 15 amino acids. The J segment lost 4 bases and the V segment lost 6 bases, leaving 11 bases of the junction unmatched. Germline V lookup: CDR1 SGHTA, CDR2 FQGNSA. CDR3 DNA sequence: TGTGCCAGCAGTCCCACCTCAGGGGGCGAATACGAGCAGTACTTC. It yields the protein CASSPTSGGEYEQYF.

The sample holds one count of this clone. The chain joins TRBV7-2 to TRBJ2-5, with D hard to call. The CDR3 is 14 residues long. V was pared by 5 bases and J by 5 bases, with 15 bases between. CDR1 SGHTA and CDR2 FQGNSA come from the germline V gene. CDR3 residues: CASSPARVGETQYF. For the CDR3, the DNA is TGTGCCAGCAGCCCCGCTCGGGTCGGGGAGACCCAGTACTTC.

The chain joins TRBV29-1 to TRBJ2-5; D uncertain. The DNA matches TRBJ2-7 better at its end, which makes the J call doubtful. The CDR3 runs 12 residues. Germline V CDR1 and CDR2: SQVTM, ANQGSEA. The CDR3, as DNA: TGCAGCGTTGAAGACAGCTCCTACGAGCAGTACTTC. Translated: CSVEDSSYEQYF.

The rearrangement joins TRBV9 to TRBJ1-4; TRBD1 is a possible D gene (5 bases). CDR1 is SGDLS and CDR2 is YYNGEE in the germline V gene. Trimming stripped 4 bases from V and 8 bases from J, with 12 bases between. The CDR3 extends over 13 amino acids. The CDR3 nucleotides read TGTGCCAGCAGCCTCCAATCAGGGGAAAAACTGTTTTTT. It specifies CASSLQSGEKLFF. The full variable domain, its missing parts supplied by reference TRBV9 and TRBJ1-4, is DSGVTQTPKHLITATGQRVTLRCSPRSGDLSVYWYQQSLDQGLQFLIQYYNGEERAKGNILERFSAQQFPDLHSELNLSSLELGDSALYFCASSLQSGEKLFFGSGTQLSVL.

This sequence joins TRBV7-9 and TRBJ1-5; the D gene is possibly TRBD1 (5 bases). The CDR3 contains 15 residues. From germline, CDR1 is SEHNR and CDR2 FQNEAQ (reference sequence). Between the trimmed V and J ends, which lost 1 base and 4 bases, there was a span of 11 bases. CDR3 nucleotide sequence: TGTGCCAGCAGCTTAGGTTCCCAGGGTAATCAGCCCCAGCATTTT. Encoded protein: CASSLGSQGNQPQHF. Together with reference TRBV7-9 and TRBJ1-5, the CDR3 gives the full variable domain: DTGVSQNPRHKITKRGQNVTFRCDPISEHNRLYWYRQTLGQGPEFLTYFQNEAQLEKSRLLSDRFSAERPKGSFSTLEIQRTEQGDSAMYLCASSLGSQGNQPQHFGDGTRLSIL.

The V call is TRBV19, the J call TRBJ1-5, with D unresolved. CDR3 length: 14 residues. The ends were cut back, 1 base at V and 9 bases at J, with 13 bases in the middle. Germline V gene lookup returns CDR1 LNHDA and CDR2 SQIVND (reference sequence). DNA for the CDR3: TGTGCCAGTAGTATAGGGGCCGCCCGGGGGCCCCAGCATTTT. This translates into CASSIGAARGPQHF.

The chain employs TRBV15 and TRBJ1-1, with a possible D match to TRBD1 (5 bases). This CDR3 has 15 residues. CDR1 LNHNV and CDR2 YYDKDF come from the germline V gene (reference sequence). Trimming took off 3 bases at V and 2 bases at J, with 13 bases between the two ends. CDR3 in DNA: TGTGCCACCAGCAGTCCCCAGGGCTTAAACACTGAAGCTTTCTTT. Translation: CATSSPQGLNTEAFF. Drawing the rest from reference TRBV15 and TRBJ1-1, the complete variable domain is DAMVIQNPRYQVTQFGKPVTLSCSQTLNHNVMYWYQQKSSQAPKLLFHYYDKDFNNEADTPDNFQSRRPNTSFCFLDIRSPGLGDTAMYLCATSSPQGLNTEAFFGQGTRLTVV.

The rearrangement joins TRBV5-1 to TRBJ1-3; D is undetermined. This CDR3 has 13 amino acids. Trimming stripped 6 bases from V and 4 bases from J, with 11 bases between. The germline CDR1 and CDR2 sequences are SGHRS and YFSETQ. DNA of the CDR3: TGCGCCAGCACCCCCATGCCAGGAAACACCATATATTTT. Amino acids: CASTPMPGNTIYF.

The V gene is TRBV7-8, the J gene TRBJ1-2; D is possibly TRBD1 (5 bases). Trimming pared 0 bases from V and 0 bases from J, leaving 17 bases between. Germline V lookup: CDR1 SGHVS, CDR2 FQNEAQ. The CDR3 extends over 18 amino acids. DNA of the CDR3: TGTGCCAGCAGCTTAGCAAGTGGATCAGGGCCCCCTAACTATGGCTACACCTTC. Residues: CASSLASGSGPPNYGYTF.

The chain couples TRBV30 to TRBJ2-5, with 11 bases matching TRBD2. The J segment lost 1 base and the V segment lost 3 bases, leaving 4 bases of the junction unmatched. Germline assignment: CDR1 GTSNPN and CDR2 SVGIG (reference sequence). CDR3 size: 15 residues. The CDR3 nucleotides are TGTGCCTGGAGCCTAGGGACTAGCGGCCAAGAGACCCAGTACTTC. Translating it yields CAWSLGTSGQETQYF.